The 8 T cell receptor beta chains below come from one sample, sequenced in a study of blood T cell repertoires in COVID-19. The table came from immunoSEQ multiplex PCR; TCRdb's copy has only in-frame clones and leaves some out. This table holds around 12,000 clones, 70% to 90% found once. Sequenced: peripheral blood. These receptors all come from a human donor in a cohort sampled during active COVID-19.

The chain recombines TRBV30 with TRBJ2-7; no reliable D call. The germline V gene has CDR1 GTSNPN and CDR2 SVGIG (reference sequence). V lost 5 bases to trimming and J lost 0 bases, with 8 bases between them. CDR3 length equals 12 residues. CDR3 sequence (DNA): TGTGCCTGGGACGGTACCTCCTACGAGCAGTACTTC. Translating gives CAWDGTSYEQYF.

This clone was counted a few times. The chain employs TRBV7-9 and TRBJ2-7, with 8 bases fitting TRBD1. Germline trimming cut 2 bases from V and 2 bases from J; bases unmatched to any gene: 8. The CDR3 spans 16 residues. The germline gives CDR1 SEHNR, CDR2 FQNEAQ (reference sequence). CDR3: CASSLRGTGITYEQYF. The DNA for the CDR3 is TGTGCCAGCAGCTTACGAGGGACAGGCATTACCTACGAGCAGTACTTC.

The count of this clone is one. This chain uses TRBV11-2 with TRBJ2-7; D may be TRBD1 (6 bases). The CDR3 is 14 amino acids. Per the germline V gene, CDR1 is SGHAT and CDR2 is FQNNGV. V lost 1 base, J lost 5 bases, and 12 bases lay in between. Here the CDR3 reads CASSLGRYRDEQYF. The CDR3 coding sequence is TGTGCCAGCAGCTTAGGACGGTACAGGGACGAGCAGTACTTC.

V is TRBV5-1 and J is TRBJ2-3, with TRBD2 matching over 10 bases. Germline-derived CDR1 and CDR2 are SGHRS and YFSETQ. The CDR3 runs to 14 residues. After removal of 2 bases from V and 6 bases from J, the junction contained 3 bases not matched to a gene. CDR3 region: CASSFTSGIDTQYF. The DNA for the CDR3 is TGCGCCAGCAGCTTCACTAGCGGGATTGATACGCAGTATTTT.

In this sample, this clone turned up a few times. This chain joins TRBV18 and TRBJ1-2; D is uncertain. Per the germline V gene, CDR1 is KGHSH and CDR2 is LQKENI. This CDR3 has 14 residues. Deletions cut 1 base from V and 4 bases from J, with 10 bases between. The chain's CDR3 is CASSPQGAVYGYTF. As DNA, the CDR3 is TGTGCCAGCTCACCACAGGGAGCGGTCTATGGCTACACCTTC.

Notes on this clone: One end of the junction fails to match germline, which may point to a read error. DNA of the CDR3: TGTGCCAGCAGCCAAGAGTCGTGGAGCGGGAGTTGCAATTTT. Its protein product is CASSQESWSGSCNF. The V call is TRBV3-1 (or the pseudogene TRBV3-2), the J call TRBJ2-3; the match to TRBD2 covers 8 bases. From germline, CDR1 is LGHDT and CDR2 YNNKEL (reference sequence). The CDR3 spans 14 residues.

CDR3 residues: CASSRDSLGAYNEQFF. The CDR3 DNA reads TGTGCCAGCAGCCGTGACAGCCTGGGGGCTTACAATGAGCAGTTCTTC. The V and J genes are TRBV3-1 (or the pseudogene TRBV3-2) and TRBJ2-1; a weak D match, TRBD1 (6 bases). The CDR3 covers 16 residues. V lost 4 bases and J lost 4, with 17 bases in between. Germline loops: CDR1 LGHDT, CDR2 YNNKEL (reference sequence).

CDR3 amino acids: CASRVGQEHTYEQYF. Written as DNA, the CDR3 is TGTGCCAGCAGGGTCGGACAGGAACATACCTACGAGCAGTACTTC. V usage is TRBV28 and J usage is TRBJ2-7, with 7 nucleotides matching TRBD1. CDR1 and CDR2 from the germline V gene are MDHEN and SYDVKM. The CDR3 is 15 amino acids. V was clipped by 6 bases and J by 2 bases; unmatched bases: 10.